The next 32 T cell receptor beta chains were all read from a single sample in a study of neurological immune-mediated disorders (dated by TCRdb to the late 2010s). The receptor library was made with 5' RACE. Reads for this sample came from an Illumina HiSeq 2500. In-frame beta chains were kept once TCRdb had trimmed the public reads at Q25 with fastp and called clones with MiXCR. CDR3 protein sequences are deduplicated, and each keeps its most common genes and DNA. For this sample the table gives about 80,000 distinct CDR3 sequences, of which 5.8% were detected only once. Of the sample, 6.5% to 9% falls within the top ten clones. Explained via the paper, the time point label denotes: longitudinal time-point 2. Material: PBMCs. The receptors were sampled from a woman aged 60 to 75 with multiple sclerosis.

Comments on this clonotype: Since a much larger clone is just one base distant, this may be a read error. The chain carries TRBV5-1 and TRBJ2-1; no reliable D call. The CDR3 is 14 amino acids. Per the germline V gene, CDR1 is SGHRS and CDR2 is YFSETQ. Trimming took off 0 bases at V and 3 bases at J, with 7 bases between the two ends. This CDR3 is CASSLAWVYNEQFF. The CDR3 DNA is TGCGCCAGCAGCTTGGCATGGGTCTACAATGAGCAGTTCTTC.

The genes are TRBV5-1 and TRBJ1-2, with D hard to call. Germline V gene sequence: CDR1 SGHRS, CDR2 YFSETQ. V was clipped by 4 bases and J by 4 bases, with 14 bases between them. The CDR3 contains 14 residues. In DNA form, the CDR3 reads TGCGCCAGCAGCATAAATCGGTGGGGCTATGGCTACACCTTC. Its translation: CASSINRWGYGYTF.

This clonotype showed up many times. This sequence joins TRBV5-1 and TRBJ2-3; 9 positions agree with TRBD2. CDR3 size: 17 residues. V lost 4 bases and J lost 4; bases outside the gene matches: 13. Germline assignment: CDR1 SGHRS and CDR2 YFSETQ. The CDR3 protein is CASSPLGLRGGSDTQYF. The CDR3, as DNA: TGCGCCAGCAGCCCGCTGGGGTTGCGGGGGGGCTCAGATACGCAGTATTTT.

A note on this clonotype: A much bigger clone sits one base away, suggesting this may be a read error. The J gene is TRBJ1-5, the V gene TRBV20-1; TRBD1 aligns across 8 bases. Germline values: CDR1 DFQATT, CDR2 SNEGSKA (reference sequence). The CDR3 consists of 13 residues. The CDR3 region is CSALQGVQQLQHF. The CDR3 DNA reads TGCAGTGCTCTACAGGGGGTGCAGCAGCTCCAGCATTTT.

This clonotype has a handful of counts. The chain joins TRBV14 to TRBJ2-7; D not certain. V was shortened by 2 bases and J by 7 bases, with 12 bases between the two germline ends. The germline V gene has CDR1 SGHDN and CDR2 FVKESK. The length of the CDR3 is 13 residues. CDR3 region: CASSQLRKPEQYF. The CDR3 bases are TGTGCCAGCAGCCAATTAAGGAAACCGGAGCAGTACTTC.

This clonotype has a count of ten or more. V and J are TRBV15 and TRBJ1-2; tentative D call: TRBD1 (5 bases). CDR1 LNHNV and CDR2 YYDKDF come from the germline V gene (reference sequence). The V gene lost 0 bases and the J gene lost 4 bases, with 12 bases spanning the gap. The CDR3 spans 15 residues. The CDR3 sequence: CATSRDSDRPYGYTF. DNA of the CDR3: TGTGCCACCAGCAGAGATAGCGACAGACCCTATGGCTACACCTTC.

V and J are TRBV10-1 and TRBJ2-5; 10 positions agree with TRBD2. The CDR3 has 15 amino acids. With 4 bases clipped from V and 2 bases from J, the junction kept 4 bases outside the gene matches. Germline lookup yields CDR1 WNHNN and CDR2 SYGVQD (reference sequence). The CDR3 bases are TGCGCCAGCAGTGGTCTGACTAGCGGGCAAGAGACCCAGTACTTC. It translates to CASSGLTSGQETQYF.

This clonotype was seen many times. The DNA for the CDR3 is TGCGCCAGCAGCCGGGTCGGGGTTGCCTACACCTTC. Translating gives CASSRVGVAYTF. This chain joins TRBV5-1 and TRBJ1-2; no clear D. V lost 4 bases to trimming and J lost 10 bases, with 14 bases between them. Germline V gene data show CDR1 as SGHRS and CDR2 as YFSETQ. The CDR3 sequence is 12 residues long.

This clonotype was seen at least ten times. The V and J genes are TRBV21-1 and TRBJ1-5; the D call in the table, TRBD1, was not verified against the DNA. TRBV21-1 is flagged as a pseudogene. The length of the CDR3 is 17 residues. The CDR3 nucleotides read TGTGCCAGCAGCAGGACGGACAGGCGCCCCAGCAATCAGCCCCAGCATTTT. It codes for CASSRTDRRPSNQPQHF.

This clonotype has more than one count but fewer than ten. CDR3 region: CASSFSTGGTGNTIYF. In DNA, the CDR3 is TGTGCCAGCAGTTTCTCGACAGGTGGTACGGGAAACACCATATATTTT. The V call is TRBV12-3 or TRBV12-4, the J call TRBJ1-3; perhaps TRBD1 as D (6 bases). The ends were cut back, 3 bases at V and 4 bases at J, with 16 bases in the middle. The CDR3 has 16 residues.

In its sample, this clonotype was seen many times. This rearrangement joins TRBV29-1 to TRBJ2-2, with TRBD2 matching 8 bases. Germline V CDR1 and CDR2: SQVTM, ANQGSEA. The V segment lost 7 bases and the J segment 0 bases; nucleotides outside the gene matches: 7. The CDR3 is 15 amino acids. The CDR3 coding sequence is TGCAGCGGTTCCGGGGGGGCCCCGAACACCGGGGAGCTGTTTTTT. This encodes CSGSGGAPNTGELFF.

This clonotype was picked up many times. The rearrangement joins TRBV7-9 to TRBJ2-1, with D hard to call. Trimming left V 4 bases short and J 8 bases short, with 3 bases between. From germline, CDR1 is SEHNR and CDR2 FQNEAQ (reference sequence). This CDR3 is 10 amino acids long. The CDR3 protein is CASSYDEQFF. CDR3 nucleotides: TGTGCCAGCAGCTATGATGAGCAGTTCTTC.

Ten or more counts support this clonotype. This chain links TRBV6-5 with TRBJ2-5; 8 bases map to TRBD1. The germline V gene encodes CDR1 MNHEY and CDR2 SVGAGI. The ends lost 6 bases at V and 4 bases at J; junction bases unmatched: 4. This CDR3 region has 13 residues. As DNA, the CDR3 is TGTGCCAGCAGACGGACAGGGAGAGAGACCCAGTACTTC. Protein product: CASRRTGRETQYF.

This clonotype was observed many times. V and J are TRBV29-1 and TRBJ2-2; no clear D gene. With 4 bases removed from V and 3 bases from J, the gap between germline ends came to 6 bases. CDR1 is SQVTM and CDR2 is ANQGSEA in the germline V gene. This CDR3 is built from 12 residues. Written as DNA, the CDR3 is TGCAGCGTTGGAAGTTACACCGGGGAGCTGTTTTTT. The encoded protein is CSVGSYTGELFF.

Here the CDR3 DNA reads TGCGCCAGCAGCTTGAACAGGGGGCGCGGAACTGAAGCTTTCTTT. Its protein product is CASSLNRGRGTEAFF. V and J are TRBV5-1 and TRBJ1-1; 9 bases are shared with TRBD1. The CDR3 extends over 15 amino acids. Trimming at V came to 1 base and at J to 5 bases, leaving 6 bases not matched to a gene. CDR1 SGHRS and CDR2 YFSETQ come from the germline V gene.

This clonotype has ten or more counts. The chain is built from TRBV7-6 and TRBJ1-4, with a tentative D call TRBD1 (6 bases). Germline V gene lookup returns CDR1 SGHVS and CDR2 FNYEAQ. This CDR3 is 15 amino acids long. V was trimmed by 3 bases and J by 7 bases, leaving 15 bases between them. CDR3: CASSLAGGPGEKLFF. In DNA form, the CDR3 reads TGTGCCAGCAGCTTGGCGGGGGGGCCTGGTGAAAAACTGTTTTTT.

This clonotype occurred a few times. The rearrangement joins TRBV5-5 to TRBJ2-5, with 12 positions matching TRBD2. Germline loops: CDR1 SGHKS, CDR2 YYEKEE (reference sequence). CDR3 length equals 17 residues. J was trimmed by 1 base and V by 0 bases; bases with no gene match: 4. The DNA for the CDR3 is TGTGCCAGCAGCTTGGGACTAGCGGGGGCGACCCAAGAGACCCAGTACTTC. It specifies CASSLGLAGATQETQYF. The full variable domain, its missing parts supplied by reference TRBV5-5 and TRBJ2-5, is DAGVTQSPTHLIKTRGQQVTLRCSPISGHKSVSWYQQVLGQGPQFIFQYYEKEERGRGNFPDRFSARQFPNYSSELNVNALLLGDSALYLCASSLGLAGATQETQYFGPGTRLLVL.

This clonotype was found many times. This rearrangement joins TRBV29-1 to TRBJ1-2, with TRBD1 as a possible D gene (5 bases). Looked up from germline, CDR1 is SQVTM and CDR2 is ANQGSEA. V was shortened by 3 bases and J by 2 bases, with 10 bases between the two germline ends. CDR3 length equals 13 residues. The CDR3 protein is CSVDKTGNYGYTF. DNA for the CDR3: TGCAGCGTTGATAAAACAGGAAACTATGGCTACACCTTC.

The sample holds many counts of this clonotype. The chain links TRBV5-6 to TRBJ2-1; D may correspond to TRBD1 or TRBD2 (5 bases each). The CDR3 has 15 amino acids. Germline values: CDR1 SGHDT, CDR2 YYEEEE. The V end was cut by 4 bases, the J end by 4 bases, with 15 bases between. CDR3 sequence (DNA): TGTGCCAGCAGCCGTCAGGGACGGTCGTACAATGAGCAGTTCTTC. Its translation: CASSRQGRSYNEQFF.

This clonotype was seen repeatedly, ten times or more. The J gene is TRBJ1-1, the V gene TRBV6-5, with D maybe TRBD1 (5 bases). CDR1 is MNHEY and CDR2 is SVGAGI in the germline V gene. Trimming pared 6 bases from V and 0 bases from J, leaving 11 bases between. The CDR3 consists of 14 residues. In nucleotides, the CDR3 is TGTGCCAGCAGGGGGCCGCAATTGAACACTGAAGCTTTCTTT. Protein sequence: CASRGPQLNTEAFF.

This clonotype was observed many times. The J gene is TRBJ1-1, the V gene TRBV5-6; D is ambiguous. The germline V gene encodes CDR1 SGHDT and CDR2 YYEEEE. Deletions cut 0 bases from V and 1 base from J, with 10 bases between. The CDR3 consists of 15 residues. The CDR3 here is CASSLAGRKNTEAFF. CDR3 nucleotide sequence: TGTGCCAGCAGCTTGGCCGGCAGGAAGAACACTGAAGCTTTCTTT.

This clonotype was observed many times. CDR3 in DNA: TGTGCCAGCGGCCCAGGGAACAGGGACCAGCCCCAGCATTTT. It codes for CASGPGNRDQPQHF. The chain uses TRBV12-3 or TRBV12-4 and TRBJ1-5; D perhaps matches TRBD1 (6 bases). This CDR3 is 14 amino acids long. Trimming removed 8 bases from V and 7 bases from J, with 18 bases in between.

The CDR3 spells CASSLDGSNEKLFF. In DNA, the CDR3 is TGCGCCAGCAGCTTGGACGGTTCTAATGAAAAACTGTTTTTT. The chain joins TRBV5-1 to TRBJ1-4; D gene unclear. This CDR3 comprises 14 residues. The V gene's germline CDR1 is SGHRS and CDR2 YFSETQ. Trimming removed 0 bases at V and 3 bases at J, with 6 bases between.

This clonotype was counted at least ten times. The genes are TRBV7-2 and TRBJ1-1, with D uncertain. The germline V gene has CDR1 SGHTA and CDR2 FQGNSA. The CDR3 spans 15 residues. V was cut by 5 bases and J by 6 bases, with 19 bases left in between. The CDR3 DNA sequence: TGTGCCAGCAGCCCCACTTCTGCCCCTCGGGCTGAAGCTTTCTTT. Its protein is CASSPTSAPRAEAFF.

On this clonotype itself: A much larger clone differs from this one at a single base, so this may be a read error. The genes are TRBV20-1 and TRBJ1-1; 10 bases align to TRBD1. Per the germline V gene, CDR1 is DFQATT and CDR2 is SNEGSKA (reference sequence). The trim removed 6 bases at V and 5 bases at J, leaving 3 bases unmatched. The CDR3 covers 12 residues. Here the CDR3 reads CSARQGATEAFF. The CDR3 DNA sequence: TGCAGTGCCAGACAGGGGGCGACTGAAGCTTTCTTT.

This clonotype was detected ten times or more. The chain couples TRBV27 to TRBJ2-7; tentative D call: TRBD1 (7 bases). V shed 1 base and J shed 4 bases, with 11 bases lying between them. This CDR3 has 14 amino acids. Germline CDR1 is MNHEY and CDR2 is SMNVEV (reference sequence). The CDR3 nucleotides are TGTGCCAGCAGTTTATACCCAGGGGGGTACGAGCAGTACTTC. Protein sequence: CASSLYPGGYEQYF.

This clonotype occurred many times. J is TRBJ2-2 and V is TRBV28; D remains ambiguous. Germline-derived CDR1 and CDR2 are MDHEN and SYDVKM. The V end lost 3 bases, the J end lost 0 bases, and 14 bases lay between the germline ends. The CDR3 covers 17 residues. CDR3 nucleotide sequence: TGTGCCAGCAGTTTGAAAGGTCCCTATTCGAACACCGGGGAGCTGTTTTTT. This codes for CASSLKGPYSNTGELFF.

This clonotype was counted only a few times. The V call is TRBV18, the J call TRBJ2-1; unclear D gene. This CDR3 contains 17 residues. The ends were cut back, 3 bases at V and 1 base at J, with 16 bases in the middle. The germline CDR1 and CDR2 sequences are KGHSH and LQKENI. The CDR3 sequence: CASSPDLISGSYNEQFF. The DNA for the CDR3 is TGTGCCAGCTCACCCGATTTGATCAGTGGTTCCTACAATGAGCAGTTCTTC.

Many counts were recorded for this clonotype. The J gene is TRBJ1-5, the V gene TRBV20-1; no clear D gene. Trimming left V 3 bases short and J 2 bases short, with 11 bases between. This CDR3 is 14 amino acids long. Germline V gene lookup returns CDR1 DFQATT and CDR2 SNEGSKA (reference sequence). The CDR3 protein is CSASLGSGNQPQHF. DNA for the CDR3: TGCAGTGCTAGTTTGGGGTCGGGCAATCAGCCCCAGCATTTT.

This clonotype was picked up many times. V usage is TRBV6-4 and J usage is TRBJ2-3, with TRBD2 identical over 16 bases. Unmatched junction bases numbered 2, after V lost 2 bases and J lost 6 bases. The CDR3 consists of 16 residues. CDR1 and CDR2 from the germline V gene are MRHNA and SNTAGT. The CDR3 nucleotides read TGTGCCAGCAGTGACGGGACTAGCGGGGGGGCGGATACGCAGTATTTT. Translation: CASSDGTSGGADTQYF.

This clonotype was observed many times. The DNA for the CDR3 is TGTGCCAGCGGCCGGGACACAAATTCACCCCTCCACTTT. Its protein is CASGRDTNSPLHF. The chain couples TRBV2 to TRBJ1-6; possibly TRBD1 for D (6 bases). CDR3 length equals 13 residues. CDR1 is SNHLY and CDR2 is FYNNEI in the germline V gene. Trimming left V 8 bases short and J 7 bases short, with 12 bases between.

This clonotype was recorded at least ten times. The chain has TRBV5-1 and TRBJ1-1; D is ambiguous. Trimming removed 3 bases at V and 1 base at J, with 7 bases between. Germline loops: CDR1 SGHRS, CDR2 YFSETQ. CDR3 length equals 13 residues. The DNA of the CDR3 is TGCGCCAGCAGCTGGATAGAGAACACTGAAGCTTTCTTT. This encodes CASSWIENTEAFF.